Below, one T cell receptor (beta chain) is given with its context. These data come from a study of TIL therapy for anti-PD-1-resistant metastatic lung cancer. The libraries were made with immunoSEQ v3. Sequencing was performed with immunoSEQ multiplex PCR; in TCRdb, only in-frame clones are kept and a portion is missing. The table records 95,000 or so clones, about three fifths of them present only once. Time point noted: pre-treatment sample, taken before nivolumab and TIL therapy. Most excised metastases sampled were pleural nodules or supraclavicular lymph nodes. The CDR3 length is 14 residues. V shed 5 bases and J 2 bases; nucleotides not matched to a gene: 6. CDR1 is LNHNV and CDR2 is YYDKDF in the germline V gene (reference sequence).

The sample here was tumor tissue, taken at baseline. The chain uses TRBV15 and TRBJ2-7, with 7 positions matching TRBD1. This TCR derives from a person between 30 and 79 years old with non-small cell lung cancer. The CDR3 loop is CATSSPTGAYEQYF. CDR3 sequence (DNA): TGTGCCACCAGCTCTCCTACAGGGGCCTACGAGCAGTACTTC.